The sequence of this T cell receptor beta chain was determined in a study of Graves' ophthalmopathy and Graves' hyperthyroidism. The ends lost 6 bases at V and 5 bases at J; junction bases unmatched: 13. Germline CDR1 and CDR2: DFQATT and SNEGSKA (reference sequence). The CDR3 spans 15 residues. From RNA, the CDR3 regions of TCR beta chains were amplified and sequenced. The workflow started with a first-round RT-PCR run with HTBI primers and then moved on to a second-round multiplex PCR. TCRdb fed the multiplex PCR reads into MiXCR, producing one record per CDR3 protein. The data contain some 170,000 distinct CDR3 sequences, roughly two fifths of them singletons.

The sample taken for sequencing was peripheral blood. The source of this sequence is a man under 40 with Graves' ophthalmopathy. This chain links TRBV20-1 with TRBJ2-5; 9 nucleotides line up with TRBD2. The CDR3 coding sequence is TGCAGTGCCGCACTTGGACTAGCGCCTGGCGAGACCCAGTACTTC. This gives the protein CSAALGLAPGETQYF.